The 28 T cell receptor beta chains below were found in one sample sequenced in a study of PD-1 blockade in mismatch repair-deficient tumors. The protocol was immunoSEQ multiplex PCR, while the TCRdb copy is restricted to in-frame clones and leaves out a portion. The table includes about 68,000 clones, more than 75% detected once. The sample in question was peripheral blood, obtained 2 weeks after starting pembrolizumab. These receptors all stem from an adult with mismatch repair-deficient cancer.

The rearrangement joins TRBV6-5 to TRBJ1-4; no clear D gene. Per germline, CDR1 MNHEY and CDR2 SVGAGI. The CDR3 length is 14 residues. Trimming pared 2 bases from V and 5 bases from J, leaving 9 bases between. CDR3 bases: TGTGCCAGCAGTTACGGGATGGGGAATGAAAAACTGTTTTTT. This sequence encodes CASSYGMGNEKLFF.

This chain connects TRBV2 to TRBJ2-1; TRBD2 aligns across 11 bases. The ends lost 6 bases at V and 1 base at J; junction bases unmatched: 2. The CDR3 runs to 15 residues. Germline lookup yields CDR1 SNHLY and CDR2 FYNNEI. CDR3 protein: CASSPSGRSYNEQFF. The CDR3 region has the DNA TGTGCCAGCAGCCCTAGCGGGAGGTCCTACAATGAGCAGTTCTTC.

The chain combines TRBV6-1 with TRBJ2-2; no clear D. This CDR3 has 15 residues. V was trimmed by 7 bases and J by 6 bases, leaving 18 bases between them. The V gene's germline CDR1 is MNHNS and CDR2 SASEGT. CDR3 in amino acids: CASILTRALSGELFF. DNA of the CDR3: TGTGCCAGCATTCTCACCAGAGCCTTATCCGGGGAGCTGTTTTTT.

The chain links TRBV4-2 to TRBJ1-1; a weak D match, TRBD1 (5 bases). CDR1 and CDR2 from the germline V gene are LGHNA and YNFKEQ. This CDR3 region has 17 residues. V was shortened by 0 bases and J by 3 bases, with 17 bases between the two germline ends. CDR3 in DNA: TGTGCCAGCAGCCAAGAGGATTGGGTTGGGGGTTACACTGAAGCTTTCTTT. Its protein product is CASSQEDWVGGYTEAFF.

V usage is TRBV6-1 and J usage is TRBJ2-7, with D unresolved. In germline, CDR1 is MNHNS, CDR2 SASEGT. The ends were cut back, 5 bases at V and 5 bases at J, with 7 bases in the middle. The CDR3 contains 11 residues. The CDR3 coding sequence is TGTGCCAGCAGTAACAGCGACGAGCAGTACTTC. This gives the protein CASSNSDEQYF.

The chain couples TRBV27 to TRBJ1-5; D unclear. The CDR3 consists of 14 residues. Germline V CDR1 and CDR2: MNHEY, SMNVEV (reference sequence). Trimming pared 5 bases from V and 1 base from J, leaving 9 bases between. The CDR3 sequence: CASSPAPSNQPQHF. The CDR3 DNA sequence: TGTGCCAGCAGTCCCGCCCCCAGCAATCAGCCCCAGCATTTT.

The rearrangement uses TRBV7-8 and TRBJ1-1; D gene unclear. The CDR3 runs to 13 residues. Germline values: CDR1 SGHVS, CDR2 FQNEAQ. V lost 2 bases to trimming and J lost 7 bases, with 11 bases between them. This chain's CDR3 is CASSLTGYHEAFF. In nucleotides, the CDR3 is TGTGCCAGCAGCTTAACGGGATACCATGAAGCTTTCTTT.

This clone was detected only a few times. Here the CDR3 reads CASSQAWRGYEQYF. The CDR3, as DNA: TGCGCCAGCAGCCAAGCTTGGAGGGGGTACGAGCAGTACTTC. V usage is TRBV4-1 and J usage is TRBJ2-7; D could derive from TRBD1 or TRBD2 (6 bases each). From germline, CDR1 is MGHRA and CDR2 YSYEKL. The CDR3 covers 14 residues. The V and J ends lost 1 base and 4 bases respectively, with 11 bases between them.

This clone was observed a few times. The rearrangement links TRBV11-2 to TRBJ2-1, with D hard to call. Germline values: CDR1 SGHAT, CDR2 FQNNGV. Trimming removed 6 bases from V and 7 bases from J, with 16 bases in between. The CDR3 is 14 residues long. CDR3 residues: CASRPTFGRNEQFF. The DNA for the CDR3 is TGTGCCAGCAGGCCGACGTTTGGTAGAAATGAGCAGTTCTTC.

The V and J genes are TRBV11-2 and TRBJ2-7; D gene uncertain. Trimming stripped 0 bases from V and 5 bases from J, with 14 bases between. The CDR3 totals 15 residues. Germline V lookup: CDR1 SGHAT, CDR2 FQNNGV. The CDR3: CASSLDVGNLDEQYF. CDR3 in DNA: TGTGCCAGCAGCTTAGATGTAGGGAACCTCGACGAGCAGTACTTC. The whole variable domain, filled in from reference TRBV11-2 and TRBJ2-7, reads EAGVAQSPRYKIIEKRQSVAFWCNPISGHATLYWYQQILGQGPKLLIQFQNNGVVDDSQLPKDRFSAERLKGVDSTLKIQPAKLEDSAVYLCASSLDVGNLDEQYFGPGTRLTVT.

This chain links TRBV6-6 with TRBJ2-7, with TRBD2 as a possible D gene (6 bases). The CDR3 runs 13 residues. V lost 2 bases and J 6 bases, leaving 11 bases between the germline ends. Looked up from germline, CDR1 is MNHNY and CDR2 is SVGAGI (reference sequence). Here the CDR3 DNA reads TGTGCCAGCAGTTACCAATCCGGGGGCGAGCAGTACTTC. Translating it yields CASSYQSGGEQYF.

This chain connects TRBV5-1 to TRBJ2-7; D is perhaps TRBD1 (6 bases). This CDR3 region has 13 residues. CDR1 and CDR2 from the germline V gene are SGHRS and YFSETQ. V lost 2 bases and J lost 6, with 12 bases in between. DNA for the CDR3: TGCGCCAGCAGCTTTTCAGGGGTGGGCGAGCAGTACTTC. This encodes CASSFSGVGEQYF.

This sequence joins TRBV9 and TRBJ1-4, with TRBD1 as a possible D gene (5 bases). V lost 0 bases to trimming and J lost 8 bases, with 11 bases between them. The CDR3 is made up of 14 amino acids. Per germline, CDR1 SGDLS and CDR2 YYNGEE. CDR3 residues: CASSVGSGREKLFF. CDR3 in DNA: TGTGCCAGCAGCGTAGGATCAGGGCGAGAAAAACTGTTTTTT.

The chain joins TRBV11-2 to TRBJ2-7; 12 bases line up with TRBD1. With V trimmed by 7 bases and J by 7 bases, 8 bases remained unmatched. Looked up from germline, CDR1 is SGHAT and CDR2 is FQNNGV. CDR3 size: 14 residues. As DNA, the CDR3 is TGTGCCAGCACCGTAGGGACAGGGGGCATTGAGCAGTACTTC. It yields the protein CASTVGTGGIEQYF.

This chain joins TRBV29-1 and TRBJ1-2; a weak D match, TRBD1 (5 bases). In germline, CDR1 is SQVTM, CDR2 ANQGSEA. The V and J ends lost 3 bases and 4 bases respectively, with 9 bases between them. The CDR3 is 12 amino acids. The CDR3 nucleotides read TGCAGCGTTGAGGGACCGAGCTATGGCTACACCTTC. This sequence encodes CSVEGPSYGYTF. Full variable domain (missing parts from reference TRBV29-1 and TRBJ1-2): SAVISQKPSRDICQRGTSLTIQCQVDSQVTMMFWYRQQPGQSLTLIATANQGSEATYESGFVIDKFPISRPNLTFSTLTVSNMSPEDSSIYLCSVEGPSYGYTFGSGTRLTVV.

The chain carries TRBV13 and TRBJ2-7; 7 bases are a match to TRBD2. Germline trimming cut 6 bases from V and 5 bases from J; bases unmatched to any gene: 4. CDR1 PRHDT and CDR2 FYEKMQ come from the germline V gene (reference sequence). This CDR3 contains 12 residues. CDR3 sequence (DNA): TGTGCCAGCAGTTTGGGGGGGGACGAGCAGTACTTC. This encodes CASSLGGDEQYF.

This clone was recorded a few times. J is TRBJ1-1 and V is TRBV19; 7 nucleotides match TRBD1. The germline V gene has CDR1 LNHDA and CDR2 SQIVND (reference sequence). V lost 6 bases and J lost 9; bases outside the gene matches: 10. The CDR3 contains 13 residues. The CDR3 protein is CASRVDRPPQAFF. The CDR3 DNA reads as TGTGCCAGTAGGGTGGACAGGCCCCCCCAAGCTTTCTTT. The full variable domain, completed using reference TRBV19 and TRBJ1-1, is DGGITQSPKYLFRKEGQNVTLSCEQNLNHDAMYWYRQDPGQGLRLIYYSQIVNDFQKGDIAEGYSVSREKKESFPLTVTSAQKNPTAFYLCASRVDRPPQAFFGQGTRLTVV.

A few counts support this clone. The genes are TRBV7-2 and TRBJ2-5; D call uncertain. Trimming removed 5 bases from V and 5 bases from J, with 12 bases in between. The CDR3 spans 13 residues. Germline CDR1 reads SGHTA; CDR2 reads FQGNSA. CDR3 nucleotide sequence: TGTGCCAGCAGCCTTGGTCCGGCGGAGACCCAGTACTTC. Translated: CASSLGPAETQYF.

V gene TRBV6-4 combines with J gene TRBJ1-1, with a possible D match to TRBD1 (5 bases). Germline V gene sequence: CDR1 MRHNA, CDR2 SNTAGT. Trimming removed 5 bases from V and 6 bases from J, with 13 bases in between. This CDR3 spans 13 amino acids. CDR3 DNA: TGTGCCAGCAGTCAGACCAGCAGGGCTGAAGCTTTCTTT. Translating it yields CASSQTSRAEAFF.

CDR3 protein: CASSLALAGDRRGEQYF. In DNA form, the CDR3 reads TGTGCCAGCAGCTTAGCGCTAGCGGGAGATCGACGAGGCGAGCAGTACTTC. The chain joins TRBV11-2 to TRBJ2-5; 10 bases are a match to TRBD2. The J call may be wrong; the DNA end is better matched by TRBJ2-7. There are 17 residues in the CDR3. Germline V lookup: CDR1 SGHAT, CDR2 FQNNGV.

The rearrangement joins TRBV5-6 to TRBJ1-2; no clear D. CDR1 and CDR2 from the germline V gene are SGHDT and YYEEEE. This CDR3 contains 14 residues. V was trimmed by 0 bases and J by 4 bases, leaving 10 bases between them. Here the CDR3 DNA reads TGTGCCAGCAGCTTGGGGCGGACCTCCTATGGCTACACCTTC. This encodes CASSLGRTSYGYTF.

The genes are TRBV7-6 and TRBJ2-1, with D perhaps TRBD1 (5 bases). Trimming pared 2 bases from V and 0 bases from J, leaving 8 bases between. Looked up from germline, CDR1 is SGHVS and CDR2 is FNYEAQ. The CDR3 is 15 residues long. CDR3 residues: CASSLSDSSYNEQFF. In nucleotides, the CDR3 is TGTGCCAGCAGCTTATCCGACAGCTCCTACAATGAGCAGTTCTTC. The full variable domain, completed using reference TRBV7-6 and TRBJ2-1, is GAGVSQSPRYKVTKRGQDVALRCDPISGHVSLYWYRQALGQGPEFLTYFNYEAQQDKSGLPNDRFSAERPEGSISTLTIQRTEQRDSAMYRCASSLSDSSYNEQFFGPGTRLTVL.

This clone has just one count. The chain uses TRBV5-4 and TRBJ1-5; perhaps TRBD1 as D (6 bases). Between the trimmed V and J ends, which lost 2 bases and 7 bases, there was a span of 13 bases. CDR3 length: 14 amino acids. Germline lookup yields CDR1 SGHNT and CDR2 YYREEE (reference sequence). CDR3: CASSFGQSGQPQHF. Written as DNA, the CDR3 is TGTGCCAGCAGCTTTGGACAGTCAGGACAGCCCCAGCATTTT.

This sequence joins TRBV11-3 and TRBJ1-1; D perhaps matches TRBD1 (5 bases). This CDR3 comprises 15 residues. The germline V and J ends were trimmed by 5 bases and 4 bases, with 17 bases remaining between them. Germline lookup yields CDR1 SGHNT and CDR2 YENEEA. The CDR3 bases are TGTGCCAGCAGCCTCATCACCACAGGTGGCACTGAAGCTTTCTTT. The encoded protein is CASSLITTGGTEAFF.

The chain carries TRBV11-1 and TRBJ2-1; D is uncertain. CDR3 size: 13 residues. With 1 base removed from V and 10 bases from J, the gap between germline ends came to 11 bases. Germline-derived CDR1 and CDR2 are SGHAT and FQDESV (reference sequence). The CDR3 DNA follows: TGTGCCAGCAGCTTAGACCCCGGTTCGGAGCAGTTCTTC. Amino acids: CASSLDPGSEQFF.

The V gene is TRBV7-3, the J gene TRBJ2-3, with 7 positions matching TRBD1. This CDR3 spans 16 amino acids. Germline V gene sequence: CDR1 SGHTA, CDR2 FQGTGA. J was trimmed by 0 bases and V by 1 base; bases with no gene match: 4. The CDR3 protein is CASSLIGRGSTDTQYF. The CDR3 bases are TGTGCCAGCAGCTTAATCGGCAGGGGGAGCACAGATACGCAGTATTTT.

The chain employs TRBV5-4 and TRBJ2-1; D ambiguous. The CDR3 totals 13 residues. CDR1 SGHNT and CDR2 YYREEE come from the germline V gene (reference sequence). V was shortened by 6 bases and J by 7 bases, with 14 bases between the two germline ends. CDR3: CASTSTLGNEQFF. CDR3 bases: TGTGCCAGCACCAGCACCCTAGGGAATGAGCAGTTCTTC.

The gene calls are TRBV11-3 and TRBJ2-7; no firm D call. V lost 2 bases, J lost 0 bases, and 11 bases lay in between. Germline lookup yields CDR1 SGHNT and CDR2 YENEEA. The CDR3 contains 15 residues. The CDR3 protein is CASSLFRANSYEQYF. In DNA, the CDR3 is TGTGCCAGCAGCTTATTTCGCGCCAACTCCTACGAGCAGTACTTC. The whole variable domain, filled in from reference TRBV11-3 and TRBJ2-7, reads EAGVVQSPRYKIIEKKQPVAFWCNPISGHNTLYWYLQNLGQGPELLIRYENEEAVDDSQLPKDRFSAERLKGVDSTLKIQPAELGDSAVYLCASSLFRANSYEQYFGPGTRLTVT.